This T cell receptor beta chain originates from a study of T-cell reconstitution after alpha-beta-depleted transplantation in children. On this clonotype itself: Its antigen is currently unknown.

Study-level points and caveats: Reportedly, only several hundred clones from non-depleted graft cells drove alpha-beta T-cell counts at about two months.

This CDR3 is built from 14 residues. The germline gives CDR1 SGHTA, CDR2 FQGNSA. V lost 0 bases and J 5 bases, leaving 10 bases between the germline ends. Unique molecular identifiers tagged the TCRbeta library. Each CDR3 protein is one row after TCRdb ran MiXCR on the PCR reads. The repertoire holds about 500,000 distinct CDR3 sequences, with 11% as singletons. The source is a female patient between 2 and 15 years old who had a stem cell transplant for aplastic anemia, so the T cells may come from the graft donor. This specimen consisted of PBMCs, mostly from graft donor cells, obtained 180 days after TCRalphabeta/CD19-depleted stem cell transplant. V gene TRBV7-2 combines with J gene TRBJ1-1; D might be TRBD1 (5 bases). The CDR3 here is CASSLAGRGTEAFF. DNA for the CDR3: TGTGCCAGCAGCTTAGCAGGGAGGGGTACTGAAGCTTTCTTT.